This entry lists 26 T cell receptor beta chains sequenced from one sample in a study of shared clonotypes between healthy human individuals. Data came from immunoSEQ multiplex PCR; TCRdb stores just in-frame clones and leaves some out. The table has 950,000 to 1,300,000 clones, about 80% seen once. The sequencing input was memory CD4+ T cells sorted from blood. Subset specified: CD45RA-negative fraction. The receptors were sampled from a young man in good health.

This chain connects TRBV6-1 to TRBJ2-2, with D unresolved. Trimming stripped 6 bases from V and 6 bases from J, with 11 bases between. CDR1 is MNHNS, CDR2 SASEGT, per germline. The CDR3 is made up of 13 amino acids. The CDR3: CASSPRVPGELFF. Written as DNA, the CDR3 is TGTGCCAGCAGCCCTCGGGTTCCCGGGGAGCTGTTTTTT.

The chain links TRBV18 to TRBJ2-1; 8 bases line up with TRBD1. Trimming removed 4 bases from V and 3 bases from J; junction bases left unmatched: 14. The germline gives CDR1 KGHSH, CDR2 LQKENI. This CDR3 comprises 18 residues. The CDR3 sequence: CASSLANPGQAIYNEQFF. CDR3 nucleotide sequence: TGTGCCAGCTCACTCGCGAACCCGGGACAGGCCATCTACAATGAGCAGTTCTTC.

This clone showed up just once. The chain links TRBV19 to TRBJ2-5, with 7 bases lining up with TRBD2. The J segment lost 0 bases and the V segment lost 3 bases, leaving 4 bases of the junction unmatched. The CDR3 is 15 residues long. Germline V gene lookup returns CDR1 LNHDA and CDR2 SQIVND (reference sequence). This CDR3 is CASSMGGSYQETQYF. CDR3 sequence (DNA): TGTGCCAGTAGTATGGGCGGGAGTTACCAAGAGACCCAGTACTTC.

In the case of this clone: This CDR3 is also generated by other DNA sequences in the sample. The V and J genes are TRBV27 and TRBJ2-2, with 7 bases lining up with TRBD2. V gave up 4 bases and J gave up 5 bases; unmatched junction bases: 1. From germline, CDR1 is MNHEY and CDR2 SMNVEV (reference sequence). The CDR3 loop spans 13 amino acids. The CDR3 loop is CASSSGGTGELFF. The CDR3 region has the DNA TGTGCCAGCAGTTCGGGGGGTACCGGGGAGCTGTTTTTT.

Concerning this clone itself: This CDR3 is also generated by other DNA sequences in the sample. CDR3 in amino acids: CASSLDRGVQETQYF. The CDR3 DNA follows: TGTGCCAGCAGCTTGGACAGGGGAGTTCAAGAGACCCAGTACTTC. The chain joins TRBV5-6 to TRBJ2-5; 7 bases fit TRBD1. With 0 bases clipped from V and 2 bases from J, the junction kept 4 bases outside the gene matches. Germline CDR1 is SGHDT and CDR2 is YYEEEE. The length of the CDR3 is 15 residues.

Comment on this clone: Other DNA sequences of this sample code for an identical CDR3. The chain couples TRBV28 to TRBJ2-7, with no clear D. V was shortened by 4 bases and J by 2 bases, with 9 bases between the two germline ends. Germline V gene data show CDR1 as MDHEN and CDR2 as SYDVKM. The CDR3 extends over 13 amino acids. In DNA form, the CDR3 reads TGTGCCAGCAGTTCCACTTCGCCCTACGAGCAGTACTTC. Amino acids: CASSSTSPYEQYF. Drawing the rest from reference TRBV28 and TRBJ2-7, the complete variable domain is DVKVTQSSRYLVKRTGEKVFLECVQDMDHENMFWYRQDPGLGLRLIYFSYDVKMKEKGDIPEGYSVSREKKERFSLILESASTNQTSMYLCASSSTSPYEQYFGPGTRLTVT.

This clone was counted between two and nine times. CDR3 coding DNA: TGCAGCGTTGACCTCAGGGTGTATGGCTACACCTTC. It specifies CSVDLRVYGYTF. The V call is TRBV29-1, the J call TRBJ1-2; perhaps TRBD1 as D (5 bases). V lost 3 bases and J 5 bases, leaving 10 bases between the germline ends. This CDR3 has 12 amino acids. CDR1 is SQVTM, CDR2 ANQGSEA, per germline.

DNA of the CDR3: TGTGCCAGCTCTGGAACCGGGACGATACCCCTCCACTTT. Protein sequence: CASSGTGTIPLHF. The chain recombines TRBV18 with TRBJ1-6, with D perhaps matching TRBD1 (5 bases). Germline CDR1 is KGHSH and CDR2 is LQKENI. V lost 6 bases, J lost 12 bases, and 15 bases lay in between. The CDR3 has 13 residues.

The chain uses TRBV2 and TRBJ1-2, with D unclear. This CDR3 comprises 12 residues. Germline V gives CDR1 SNHLY, CDR2 FYNNEI. Trimming took off 6 bases at V and 4 bases at J, with 9 bases between the two ends. The CDR3 region is CASRVSGYGYTF. Here the CDR3 DNA reads TGTGCCAGCAGGGTATCCGGCTATGGCTACACCTTC.

This clone has a handful of counts. The genes are TRBV15 and TRBJ2-2; D gene ambiguous. Germline CDR1 LNHNV, CDR2 YYDKDF (reference sequence). The CDR3 loop spans 14 amino acids. V shed 5 bases and J shed 4 bases, with 11 bases lying between them. CDR3 DNA sequence: TGTGCCACCAGCTACGGCTGGGGCACCGGGGAGCTGTTTTTT. Encoded protein: CATSYGWGTGELFF.

This clone was seen only once. V gene TRBV5-6 combines with J gene TRBJ1-4, with D possibly being TRBD1 (5 bases). The ends were cut back, 4 bases at V and 8 bases at J, with 18 bases in the middle. CDR1 and CDR2 (germline): SGHDT, YYEEEE. This CDR3 comprises 15 residues. CDR3 region: CASSPAIQGGEKLFF. In DNA, the CDR3 is TGTGCCAGCAGCCCGGCAATCCAGGGCGGGGAAAAACTGTTTTTT.

The DNA for the CDR3 is TGCGCCAGCAGTGAGACGGGTAGCGGGATTAGTGAGCAGTTCTTC. Its protein product is CASSETGSGISEQFF. This chain connects TRBV10-1 to TRBJ2-1; 8 bases line up with TRBD2. V lost 2 bases to trimming and J lost 9 bases; unmatched junction nucleotides: 9. The CDR3 runs to 15 residues. CDR1 and CDR2 from the germline V gene are WNHNN and SYGVQD (reference sequence).

The rearrangement uses TRBV5-4 and TRBJ2-5; TRBD2 matches 9 bases. V shed 1 base, J shed 4 bases, and the junction held 8 bases outside the gene matches. The CDR3 length is 16 residues. Germline CDR1 SGHNT, CDR2 YYREEE (reference sequence). CDR3 coding DNA: TGTGCCAGCAGCTTGTGGCTAGCGGGGCTATTAGAGACCCAGTACTTC. As protein: CASSLWLAGLLETQYF.

Ten or more counts support this clone. This CDR3 is also generated by other DNA sequences in the sample. The gene calls are TRBV9 and TRBJ2-7; D is perhaps TRBD2 (5 bases). The V gene lost 0 bases and the J gene lost 0 bases, with 10 bases spanning the gap. This CDR3 has 15 residues. Germline CDR1 SGDLS, CDR2 YYNGEE. Here the CDR3 DNA reads TGTGCCAGCAGCGTAGACGGGGTAACCTCCTACGAGCAGTACTTC. Protein: CASSVDGVTSYEQYF.

This clone has only one observation. The chain is built from TRBV10-3 and TRBJ1-2; maybe TRBD1 (5 bases). Germline V gives CDR1 ENHRY, CDR2 SYGVKD. The length of the CDR3 is 15 residues. Trimming left V 1 base short and J 4 bases short, with 13 bases between. The CDR3, as DNA: TGTGCCATCAGTGAGTTTGACAGAGAATCCTATGGCTACACCTTC. It codes for CAISEFDRESYGYTF.

The chain carries TRBV28 and TRBJ2-1; TRBD2 matches at 9 bases. Per germline, CDR1 MDHEN and CDR2 SYDVKM. V was clipped by 6 bases and J by 0 bases; unmatched bases: 3. The CDR3 loop spans 15 amino acids. This CDR3 reads CASRTSGSSYNEQFF. CDR3 DNA sequence: TGTGCCAGCAGGACTAGCGGCAGCTCCTACAATGAGCAGTTCTTC. The whole variable domain, remainder taken from reference TRBV28 and TRBJ2-1, is DVKVTQSSRYLVKRTGEKVFLECVQDMDHENMFWYRQDPGLGLRLIYFSYDVKMKEKGDIPEGYSVSREKKERFSLILESASTNQTSMYLCASRTSGSSYNEQFFGPGTRLTVL.

The chain links TRBV6-5 to TRBJ1-1; D is uncertain. Germline V lookup: CDR1 MNHEY, CDR2 SVGAGI. This CDR3 has 15 amino acids. V dropped 0 bases and J dropped 1 base, with 9 bases sitting between them. Written as DNA, the CDR3 is TGTGCCAGCAGTTACTCGAGGGATACGAACACTGAAGCTTTCTTT. This gives the protein CASSYSRDTNTEAFF.

This clone was seen once. V is TRBV30 and J is TRBJ1-6; perhaps TRBD1 as D (5 bases). Trimming pared 5 bases from V and 15 bases from J, leaving 17 bases between. CDR3 length: 12 amino acids. The germline gives CDR1 GTSNPN, CDR2 SVGIG (reference sequence). The CDR3 DNA sequence: TGTGCCTGGCAACTACAGGCCTTTAGCCTCCACTTT. Its protein is CAWQLQAFSLHF.

V usage is TRBV29-1 and J usage is TRBJ1-2; 7 positions agree with TRBD1. Germline CDR1 and CDR2: SQVTM and ANQGSEA. The CDR3 loop spans 14 amino acids. Losses at the gene ends were 2 bases for V and 7 bases for J; bases not matched to a gene: 10. The CDR3 DNA sequence: TGCAGCGTTGAACCCTACAGGGGAACGGGTGGCTACACCTTC. It yields the protein CSVEPYRGTGGYTF.

V is TRBV30 and J is TRBJ1-2; D may be TRBD1 (6 bases). Trimming removed 3 bases at V and 3 bases at J, with 17 bases between. Germline V gene data show CDR1 as GTSNPN and CDR2 as SVGIG (reference sequence). CDR3 length equals 15 residues. The CDR3 DNA is TGTGCCTGGAGGCTTCGGGGGGGCCGCGACTATGGCTACACCTTC. The encoded protein is CAWRLRGGRDYGYTF.

This clone was recorded once. The rearrangement links TRBV6-5 to TRBJ2-1, with 7 nucleotides matching TRBD2. The CDR3 length is 16 residues. With 0 bases clipped from V and 0 bases from J, the junction kept 2 bases outside the gene matches. Germline loops: CDR1 MNHEY, CDR2 SVGAGI. The CDR3 DNA reads TGTGCCAGCAGTTACTCGCGCGGGAGCTCCTACAATGAGCAGTTCTTC. Translated: CASSYSRGSSYNEQFF.

CDR3 bases: TGTGCCAGCAGTCTGACAGGGGGCGACCAGCCCCAGCATTTT. It is translated as CASSLTGGDQPQHF. The rearrangement uses TRBV2 and TRBJ1-5; TRBD1 matches at 10 bases. Losses at the gene ends were 5 bases for V and 7 bases for J; bases not matched to a gene: 5. The germline gives CDR1 SNHLY, CDR2 FYNNEI. CDR3 length equals 14 residues.

As to this clone: At the DNA level, this CDR3 is encoded by other sequences in the same sample as well. J is TRBJ1-1 and V is TRBV18; D is ambiguous. This CDR3 region has 13 residues. From germline, CDR1 is KGHSH and CDR2 LQKENI. Trimming stripped 2 bases from V and 3 bases from J, with 7 bases between. CDR3 nucleotide sequence: TGTGCCAGCTCACCAGGGCGAGACACTGAAGCTTTCTTT. Its translation: CASSPGRDTEAFF.

The chain is built from TRBV29-1 and TRBJ1-6; D is uncertain. There are 12 residues in the CDR3. Germline loops: CDR1 SQVTM, CDR2 ANQGSEA. Trimming pared 4 bases from V and 7 bases from J, leaving 8 bases between. CDR3 DNA: TGCAGCGTTGGAGGCCCGAATTCACCCCTCCACTTT. Its translation is CSVGGPNSPLHF.

The table lists this clone with a few counts. The chain links TRBV7-2 to TRBJ1-5; D gene unclear. The V gene lost 4 bases and the J gene lost 5 bases, with 9 bases spanning the gap. The CDR3 has 13 amino acids. In germline, CDR1 is SGHTA, CDR2 FQGNSA. The CDR3 spells CASSSGGYQPQHF. CDR3 nucleotide sequence: TGTGCCAGCAGCTCGGGAGGGTATCAGCCCCAGCATTTT.

The gene calls are TRBV30 and TRBJ2-3; 10 nucleotides match TRBD1. CDR1 is GTSNPN, CDR2 SVGIG, per germline (reference sequence). There are 15 residues in the CDR3. V was clipped by 2 bases and J by 2 bases; unmatched bases: 4. CDR3 in DNA: TGTGCCTGGAGTCGCGGGACAGGGGACACAGATACGCAGTATTTT. Translating it yields CAWSRGTGDTDTQYF.